Shown below are 21 T cell receptor beta chains from a single sample sequenced in a study of Ad26.COV2.S vaccination and SARS-CoV-2 variants. Clones were read by immunoSEQ multiplex PCR, and TCRdb kept only the in-frame ones, dropping some. Here the sample spans around 300,000 clones, about 86% being singletons. Treatment indicated: around 19 received Ad26.COV2.S at low or high dose, single or two shots; 5 received placebo; per-sample allocation not given. Sampling occurred on day 63 after the first vaccine or placebo injection. This specimen consisted of peripheral blood, obtained in a trial of Ad26.COV2.S vaccine versus placebo. Receptor source: a person aged 18-65 years who received the Ad26.COV2.S COVID-19 vaccine or a placebo.

The chain is built from TRBV30 and TRBJ2-5; D may be TRBD2 (6 bases). The germline V gene has CDR1 GTSNPN and CDR2 SVGIG (reference sequence). V gave up 4 bases and J gave up 5 bases, with 26 bases separating them. The CDR3 has 17 residues. CDR3 sequence reads: CAWTPGAGRRLGETQYF. For the CDR3, the DNA is TGTGCCTGGACCCCCGGGGCGGGGAGACGGCTTGGGGAGACCCAGTACTTC.

The CDR3 region is CASSQDQNTYNQPQHF. The CDR3 DNA reads as TGTGCCAGCAGCCAAGATCAGAACACCTACAATCAGCCCCAGCATTTT. This chain uses TRBV4-2 with TRBJ1-5, with D hard to call. Germline V gives CDR1 LGHNA, CDR2 YNFKEQ. V lost 0 bases to trimming and J lost 3 bases, with 12 bases between them. This CDR3 comprises 16 residues.

This chain joins TRBV18 and TRBJ2-7; 7 bases match TRBD1. The CDR3 has 13 residues. After removal of 4 bases from V and 2 bases from J, the junction contained 2 bases not matched to a gene. Looked up from germline, CDR1 is KGHSH and CDR2 is LQKENI. The CDR3 is CASSRDSPYEQYF. As DNA, the CDR3 is TGTGCCAGCTCACGGGACAGTCCCTACGAGCAGTACTTC.

The V gene is TRBV6-5, the J gene TRBJ2-3; D not certain. Germline V gives CDR1 MNHEY, CDR2 SVGAGI. V dropped 5 bases and J dropped 2 bases, with 11 bases sitting between them. CDR3 length equals 14 residues. CDR3 region: CASSPRYTTDTQYF. As DNA, the CDR3 is TGTGCCAGCAGTCCTCGTTACACCACAGATACGCAGTATTTT.

The V call is TRBV12-3 or TRBV12-4, the J call TRBJ1-2; D is undetermined. The CDR3 has 13 residues. Trimming stripped 6 bases from V and 8 bases from J, with 16 bases between. The CDR3 region is CASSLSMERGYTF. DNA for the CDR3: TGTGCCAGCAGCTTGAGCATGGAAAGGGGCTACACCTTC.

This clone was counted only a few times. The chain joins TRBV19 to TRBJ1-1; no firm D call. Germline-derived CDR1 and CDR2 are LNHDA and SQIVND (reference sequence). This CDR3 is 13 amino acids long. V was pared by 1 base and J by 9 bases, with 12 bases between. The CDR3: CASSIVGSPQAFF. The CDR3 coding sequence is TGTGCCAGTAGTATAGTCGGCAGCCCGCAAGCTTTCTTT.

This clone was detected once. This chain links TRBV19 with TRBJ1-4; 8 bases are a match to TRBD1. This CDR3 spans 15 amino acids. V gave up 5 bases and J gave up 6 bases; unmatched junction bases: 8. Germline V lookup: CDR1 LNHDA, CDR2 SQIVND (reference sequence). Here the CDR3 reads CASSSNRGWYEKLFF. For the CDR3, the DNA is TGTGCCAGTAGTTCGAACAGGGGGTGGTATGAAAAACTGTTTTTT.

The rearrangement uses TRBV24-1 and TRBJ1-5; perhaps TRBD1 as D (5 bases). CDR3 size: 15 residues. Trimming cost V 4 bases and J 5 bases, with 14 bases left between them. Per germline, CDR1 KGHDR and CDR2 SFDVKD. CDR3 nucleotides: TGTGCCACCAGTGAGTACGGGGGGGACGATCAGCCCCAGCATTTT. Translation: CATSEYGGDDQPQHF.

V usage is TRBV7-2 and J usage is TRBJ2-5, with D possibly TRBD2 on 7 matching bases. This CDR3 comprises 16 residues. CDR1 and CDR2 (germline): SGHTA, FQGNSA. Trimming pared 1 base from V and 4 bases from J, leaving 16 bases between. The CDR3 DNA is TGTGCCAGCAGCTTAGTAGTGCGGGGGCAGCTAGAGACCCAGTACTTC. Translating gives CASSLVVRGQLETQYF.

The J gene is TRBJ2-5, the V gene TRBV27; D remains ambiguous. Germline-derived CDR1 and CDR2 are MNHEY and SMNVEV (reference sequence). V lost 6 bases, J lost 9 bases, and 17 bases lay in between. This CDR3 comprises 13 residues. CDR3: CASRTTSQPAQYF. For the CDR3, the DNA is TGTGCCAGCAGGACCACCTCCCAGCCGGCCCAGTACTTC.

The CDR3 loop reads CASSFQGRNTEAFF. CDR3 DNA sequence: TGTGCCAGCAGTTTTCAGGGGCGGAACACTGAAGCTTTCTTT. The V and J genes are TRBV7-2 and TRBJ1-1; possibly TRBD1 for D (6 bases). Between the trimmed V and J ends, which lost 6 bases and 1 base, there was a span of 12 bases. Germline V gives CDR1 SGHTA, CDR2 FQGNSA. The CDR3 length is 14 residues.

In DNA, the CDR3 is TGTGCCAGCAGTGATGTAGGGACCTACGAGCAGTACTTC. The encoded protein is CASSDVGTYEQYF. The V call is TRBV2, the J call TRBJ2-7; D unresolved. Trimming shortened V by 3 bases and J by 2 bases, and 8 bases separated the two germline ends. In germline, CDR1 is SNHLY, CDR2 FYNNEI. The CDR3 is made up of 13 amino acids. Based on the CDR3 plus reference TRBV2 and TRBJ2-7, the full variable domain is EPEVTQTPSHQVTQMGQEVILRCVPISNHLYFYWYRQILGQKVEFLVSFYNNEISEKSEIFDDQFSVERPDGSNFTLKIRSTKLEDSAMYFCASSDVGTYEQYFGPGTRLTVT.

The chain has TRBV7-2 and TRBJ2-1; 10 bases are a match to TRBD1. V shed 5 bases and J 9 bases; nucleotides not matched to a gene: 10. This CDR3 is 15 amino acids long. Germline CDR1 SGHTA, CDR2 FQGNSA. Here the CDR3 reads CASSQGGTGAREQFF. CDR3 DNA sequence: TGTGCCAGCAGCCAAGGGGGGACAGGGGCGCGTGAGCAGTTCTTC.

V is TRBV18 and J is TRBJ2-7, with D unresolved. CDR1 and CDR2 (germline): KGHSH, LQKENI. Trimming took off 1 base at V and 1 base at J, with 8 bases between the two ends. The CDR3 totals 14 residues. In nucleotides, the CDR3 is TGTGCCAGCTCACCACAAGATGCATCCTACGAGCAGTACTTC. Protein sequence: CASSPQDASYEQYF.

The rearrangement links TRBV4-3 to TRBJ2-7; D call uncertain. CDR1 is LGHNA and CDR2 is YSLEER in the germline V gene. The CDR3 extends over 14 amino acids. V lost 0 bases and J lost 0, with 6 bases in between. CDR3 protein: CASSQDFTSYEQYF. The CDR3 DNA sequence: TGCGCCAGCAGCCAAGATTTCACCTCCTACGAGCAGTACTTC.

The chain recombines TRBV11-2 with TRBJ2-7, with a possible D match to TRBD2 (6 bases). Germline CDR1 is SGHAT and CDR2 is FQNNGV. Trimming shortened V by 5 bases and J by 6 bases, and 14 bases separated the two germline ends. The CDR3 is made up of 13 amino acids. The CDR3 coding sequence is TGTGCCAGCAGCCCCGGGGGAAGACTCGAGCAGTACTTC. This gives the protein CASSPGGRLEQYF.

The chain has TRBV11-2 and TRBJ1-2; D remains ambiguous. The CDR3 spans 16 residues. Germline assignment: CDR1 SGHAT and CDR2 FQNNGV. V lost 2 bases to trimming and J lost 0 bases, with 13 bases between them. The CDR3 loop is CASSLSTRSTNYGYTF. The CDR3 DNA is TGTGCCAGCAGCTTATCGACGAGGAGTACTAACTATGGCTACACCTTC.

The chain couples TRBV29-1 to TRBJ2-5; D is undetermined. The length of the CDR3 is 13 residues. V lost 3 bases and J lost 1, with 9 bases in between. CDR1 SQVTM and CDR2 ANQGSEA come from the germline V gene. The chain's CDR3 is CSVEKLTQETQYF. CDR3 bases: TGCAGCGTTGAGAAGCTAACCCAAGAGACCCAGTACTTC.

The CDR3 bases are TGCGCCAGCAGCCACCGTTACGATGCAACTAATGAAAAACTGTTTTTT. It translates to CASSHRYDATNEKLFF. The chain carries TRBV4-1 and TRBJ1-4; no definite D call. The CDR3 loop spans 16 amino acids. Trimming took 3 bases from V and 0 from J, leaving 11 bases between them. The germline CDR1 and CDR2 sequences are MGHRA and YSYEKL.

The genes are TRBV7-2 and TRBJ1-3, with 7 nucleotides matching TRBD1. Germline CDR1 and CDR2: SGHTA and FQGNSA. V lost 4 bases to trimming and J lost 3 bases; unmatched junction nucleotides: 9. The CDR3 length is 16 residues. The CDR3 sequence is CASSSGQVQSGNTIYF. For the CDR3, the DNA is TGTGCCAGCAGCTCAGGACAGGTCCAAAGTGGAAACACCATATATTTT.

The chain has TRBV29-1 and TRBJ2-7; 12 nucleotides match TRBD1. The germline gives CDR1 SQVTM, CDR2 ANQGSEA. The CDR3 is 14 amino acids. V dropped 4 bases and J dropped 7; count of bases not matched to a gene: 8. The CDR3 here is CSVVLGQGAREQYF. CDR3 nucleotide sequence: TGCAGCGTTGTTCTGGGACAGGGGGCCAGAGAGCAGTACTTC.